This passage covers 17 T cell receptor beta chains from one sample sequenced in a study of CD8 T cells in ankylosing spondylitis. TCRdb used MiXCR to reprocess the 5' RACE reads, holding one entry per CDR3 protein. The table records 250,000 to 400,000 distinct CDR3 sequences, around 10% of them present only once. The source material was blood, either unsorted or a sorted T cell fraction (not recorded which). The receptors stem from a female donor with ankylosing spondylitis or in good health (not recorded which).

This clonotype came up many times. An end of the junction differs from the germline gene, which may be a read error. The V and J genes are TRBV7-7 and TRBJ2-2; the D is unclear. The length of the CDR3 is 13 residues. CDR1 SSHAT and CDR2 FNYEAQ come from the germline V gene (reference sequence). CDR3 region: CASSLEWAGELFF. CDR3 bases: TGTGCTAGCAGCTTAGAGTGGGCCGGGGAGCTGTTTTTT.

In its sample, this clonotype was seen many times. This chain links TRBV27 with TRBJ2-7; perhaps TRBD1 as D (6 bases). V was shortened by 3 bases and J by 4 bases, with 22 bases between the two germline ends. Germline V gene lookup returns CDR1 MNHEY and CDR2 SMNVEV (reference sequence). CDR3 length equals 17 residues. The CDR3 region is CASSFFLPGQTYYEQYF. The DNA of the CDR3 is TGTGCCAGCAGTTTCTTTCTTCCGGGACAAACTTATTACGAGCAGTACTTC.

This clonotype was seen at least ten times. The chain uses TRBV20-1 and TRBJ1-2; D is unresolved. This CDR3 has 13 amino acids. Germline CDR1 DFQATT, CDR2 SNEGSKA (reference sequence). Trimming cost V 3 bases and J 1 base, with 9 bases left between them. DNA of the CDR3: TGCAGTGCTAGCTTGCCCCGTAACTATGGCTACACCTTC. This gives the protein CSASLPRNYGYTF.

This clonotype was counted many times. The CDR3 region has the DNA TGTGCCAGCAGCCCCGGACAGGCGGGCTATGGCTACACCTTC. It specifies CASSPGQAGYGYTF. The V call is TRBV7-8, the J call TRBJ1-2, with 7 bases lining up with TRBD1. The V gene's germline CDR1 is SGHVS and CDR2 FQNEAQ. This CDR3 is built from 14 residues. Trimming removed 5 bases from V and 4 bases from J; junction bases left unmatched: 7.

This clonotype showed up many times. V and J are TRBV3-1 and TRBJ2-7; 7 bases map to TRBD2. V shed 4 bases, J shed 2 bases, and the junction held 5 bases outside the gene matches. The CDR3 totals 14 residues. Germline V gene data show CDR1 as LGHDT and CDR2 as YNNKEL (reference sequence). CDR3 DNA: TGTGCCAGCAGCCGCGACGGACTAGCCTACGAGCAGTACTTC. Residues: CASSRDGLAYEQYF.

This clonotype was seen only a few times. The chain recombines TRBV10-3 with TRBJ2-5, with 12 bases aligning to TRBD2. V shed 8 bases, J shed 4 bases, and the junction held 5 bases outside the gene matches. Germline values: CDR1 ENHRY, CDR2 SYGVKD. The CDR3 length is 14 residues. The CDR3 DNA reads as TGTGCCATCCGACCGGGACTAGCGGGAGAGACCCAGTACTTC. As protein: CAIRPGLAGETQYF.

The sample holds many counts of this clonotype. The chain uses TRBV10-3 and TRBJ2-3; 10 bases agree with TRBD2. V lost 2 bases, J lost 0 bases, and 5 bases stayed unmatched. The CDR3 contains 17 residues. CDR1 and CDR2 (germline): ENHRY, SYGVKD. CDR3 sequence (DNA): TGTGCCATCAGTGAGGGTACTAGCGGGGCTAGCACAGATACGCAGTATTTT. Translation: CAISEGTSGASTDTQYF.

This clonotype was seen more than once but under ten times. This rearrangement joins TRBV5-5 to TRBJ1-1, with unresolved D. The CDR3 totals 15 residues. The V end was cut by 4 bases, the J end by 0 bases, with 13 bases between. In germline, CDR1 is SGHKS, CDR2 YYEKEE (reference sequence). The CDR3 reads CASSRVAGMNTEAFF. CDR3 coding DNA: TGTGCCAGCAGCCGAGTTGCGGGAATGAACACTGAAGCTTTCTTT.

This clonotype was detected ten times or more. The V call is TRBV20-1, the J call TRBJ2-5; tentatively, D is TRBD2 (6 bases). Trimming cost V 1 base and J 4 bases, with 13 bases left between them. Germline V lookup: CDR1 DFQATT, CDR2 SNEGSKA (reference sequence). This CDR3 region has 14 residues. The CDR3 nucleotides are TGCAGTGCTAGAGTGGGGAGGTTATCAGAGACCCAGTACTTC. This translates into CSARVGRLSETQYF.

This clonotype was detected a few times. The chain couples TRBV4-1 to TRBJ1-1; 7 bases are shared with TRBD1. The V segment lost 0 bases and the J segment 1 base; nucleotides outside the gene matches: 11. The germline V gene has CDR1 MGHRA and CDR2 YSYEKL. The CDR3 has 18 residues. The CDR3 DNA reads TGCGCCAGCAGCCAAGATCAGCAGGGGGGCTCCAAGAACACTGAAGCTTTCTTT. Its protein product is CASSQDQQGGSKNTEAFF.

This clonotype was detected many times. With a much larger clone just one base away, this may be a read error. The chain carries TRBV5-1 and TRBJ2-3; no clear D gene. Trimming took off 1 base at V and 2 bases at J, with 2 bases between the two ends. Germline lookup yields CDR1 SGHRS and CDR2 YFSETQ. The CDR3 extends over 12 amino acids. The CDR3 protein is CASSLNTDTQYF. The CDR3 DNA reads TGCGCCAGCAGCTTGAACACAGATACGCAGTATTTT.

This clonotype has ten or more counts. J is TRBJ2-5 and V is TRBV5-1, with D unclear. Germline lookup yields CDR1 SGHRS and CDR2 YFSETQ. The CDR3 spans 11 residues. The V end was cut by 4 bases, the J end by 5 bases, with 6 bases between. This CDR3 reads CASSGRETQYF. DNA of the CDR3: TGCGCCAGCAGCGGAAGGGAGACCCAGTACTTC.

In nucleotides, the CDR3 is TGTGCCAGCAGCGCTACAGCTCGGGGTCGGAGAGGCACTGAAGCTTTCTTT. Translated, it gives CASSATARGRRGTEAFF. V usage is TRBV9 and J usage is TRBJ1-1; D gene uncertain. This CDR3 has 17 amino acids. Germline-derived CDR1 and CDR2 are SGDLS and YYNGEE. V was cut by 3 bases and J by 4 bases, with 22 bases left in between.

This clonotype has ten or more counts. The rearrangement links TRBV5-1 to TRBJ2-5; 7 nucleotides align to TRBD2. The junction had 7 bases not matched to a gene; V was cut back by 4 bases and J by 4 bases. CDR3 length: 14 amino acids. Germline-derived CDR1 and CDR2 are SGHRS and YFSETQ. As DNA, the CDR3 is TGCGCCAGCAGCGACCCTAGCGGAAGAGAGACCCAGTACTTC. Residues: CASSDPSGRETQYF. The full variable domain, in which reference TRBV5-1 and TRBJ2-5 provide the parts outside the CDR3, is KAGVTQTPRYLIKTRGQQVTLSCSPISGHRSVSWYQQTPGQGLQFLFEYFSETQRNKGNFPGRFSGRQFSNSRSEMNVSTLELGDSALYLCASSDPSGRETQYFGPGTRLLVL.

The V call is TRBV25-1, the J call TRBJ2-3; D might be TRBD2 (6 bases). Germline loops: CDR1 MGHDK, CDR2 SYGVNS. The CDR3 contains 15 residues. V was trimmed by 6 bases and J by 7 bases, leaving 20 bases between them. CDR3 nucleotides: TGTGCCAGCAGCCCCCACGGGGGAGGCCCAAATACGCAGTATTTT. It is translated as CASSPHGGGPNTQYF.

This clonotype was detected many times. J is TRBJ2-7 and V is TRBV20-1; TRBD1 matches at 7 bases. CDR3 length equals 14 residues. CDR1 is DFQATT and CDR2 is SNEGSKA in the germline V gene (reference sequence). The trim removed 6 bases at V and 0 bases at J, leaving 8 bases unmatched. CDR3 sequence reads: CSAKTGISSYEQYF. The CDR3 DNA sequence: TGCAGTGCAAAGACAGGGATAAGCTCCTACGAGCAGTACTTC.

This clonotype was recorded a few times. V gene TRBV20-1 combines with J gene TRBJ2-2; TRBD1 matches 10 bases. The V gene's germline CDR1 is DFQATT and CDR2 SNEGSKA (reference sequence). CDR3 size: 16 residues. The ends lost 6 bases at V and 4 bases at J; junction bases unmatched: 11. In DNA form, the CDR3 reads TGCAGTGCCCCCTCCCCGGGACAGGGGCTCACCGGGGAGCTGTTTTTT. This gives the protein CSAPSPGQGLTGELFF.